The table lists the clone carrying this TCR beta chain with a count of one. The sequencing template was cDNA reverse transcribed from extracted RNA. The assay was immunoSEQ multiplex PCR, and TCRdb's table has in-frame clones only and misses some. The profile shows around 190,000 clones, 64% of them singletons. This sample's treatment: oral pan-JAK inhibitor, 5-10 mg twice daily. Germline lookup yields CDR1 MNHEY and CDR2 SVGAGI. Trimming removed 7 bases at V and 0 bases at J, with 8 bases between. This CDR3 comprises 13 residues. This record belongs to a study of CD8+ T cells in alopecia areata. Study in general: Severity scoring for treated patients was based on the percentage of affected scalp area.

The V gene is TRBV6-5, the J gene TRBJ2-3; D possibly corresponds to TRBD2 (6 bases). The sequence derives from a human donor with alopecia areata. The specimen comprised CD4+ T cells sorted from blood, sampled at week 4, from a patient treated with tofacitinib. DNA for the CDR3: TGTGCCAGCAAGACTAGTAGCACAGATACGCAGTATTTT. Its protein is CASKTSSTDTQYF.